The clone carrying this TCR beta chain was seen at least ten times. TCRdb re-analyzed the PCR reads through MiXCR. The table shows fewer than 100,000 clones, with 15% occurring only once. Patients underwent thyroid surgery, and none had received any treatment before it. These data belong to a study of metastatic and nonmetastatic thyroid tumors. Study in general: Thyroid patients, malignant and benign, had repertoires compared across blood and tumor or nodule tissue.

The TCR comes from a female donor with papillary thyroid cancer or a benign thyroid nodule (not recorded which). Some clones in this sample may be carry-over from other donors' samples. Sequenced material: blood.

CDR3 nucleotide sequence: TGTGCCAGCAGTTTGTCGGGACCAAGCTATGGCTACACCTTC. Translating it yields CASSLSGPSYGYTF. This chain joins TRBV28 and TRBJ1-2; tentatively, D is TRBD1 (5 bases). The CDR3 is 14 amino acids. Trimming cost V 3 bases and J 4 bases, with 12 bases left between them. Germline V gene lookup returns CDR1 MDHEN and CDR2 SYDVKM.